The 14 T cell receptor beta chains below all came from one sample that was sequenced in a study of shared clonotypes between healthy human individuals. Libraries were prepared by immunoSEQ multiplex PCR; TCRdb keeps only in-frame clonotypes and omits some of them. The sample consists of around 2,100,000 clones, approximately 94% of them appearing once. Terminally differentiated effector memory CD45RA+ cells were excluded by CCR7 positive selection of CD45RO-negative cells. Sample: naive CD8+ T cells sorted from blood. The receptor set was obtained from a man in his late teens or twenties in good health.

This rearrangement joins TRBV7-2 to TRBJ2-6; 9 nucleotides line up with TRBD1. Germline values: CDR1 SGHTA, CDR2 FQGNSA. This CDR3 spans 18 amino acids. V lost 5 bases, J lost 1 base, and 9 bases stayed unmatched. The CDR3 coding sequence is TGTGCCAGCAGCCCCACTGGGACAGGGTTATCTGGGGCCAACGTCCTGACTTTC. It is translated as CASSPTGTGLSGANVLTF.

The chain couples TRBV19 to TRBJ2-7, with D maybe TRBD1 (6 bases). V was shortened by 1 base and J by 7 bases, with 11 bases between the two germline ends. This CDR3 is built from 13 residues. Germline-derived CDR1 and CDR2 are LNHDA and SQIVND (reference sequence). CDR3 in amino acids: CASSIVWGREQYF. The CDR3 DNA reads as TGTGCCAGTAGTATAGTCTGGGGGCGGGAGCAGTACTTC.

The chain uses TRBV7-2 and TRBJ2-5, with TRBD2 as a possible D gene (5 bases). Trimming cost V 5 bases and J 4 bases, with 11 bases left between them. The CDR3 runs 13 residues. From germline, CDR1 is SGHTA and CDR2 FQGNSA. The CDR3 reads CASSTSLIETQYF. CDR3 in DNA: TGTGCCAGCAGCACTAGTTTGATAGAGACCCAGTACTTC. The variable domain in full, with the rest retrieved from reference TRBV7-2 and TRBJ2-5, is GAGVSQSPSNKVTEKGKDVELRCDPISGHTALYWYRQSLGQGLEFLIYFQGNSAPDKSGLPSDRFSAERTGGSVSTLTIQRTQQEDSAVYLCASSTSLIETQYFGPGTRLLVL.

This clone was seen once. A much larger clone is a single base away; this may be a read error. The V call is TRBV5-4, the J call TRBJ1-1; D call uncertain. Trimming cost V 3 bases and J 3 bases, with 6 bases left between them. Germline V gene sequence: CDR1 SGHNT, CDR2 YYREEE (reference sequence). This CDR3 contains 12 residues. CDR3 region: CASSYGDTEAFF. CDR3 DNA: TGTGCCAGCAGCTATGGGGACACTGAAGCTTTCTTT.

The chain joins TRBV5-4 to TRBJ2-1; D unresolved. Germline V lookup: CDR1 SGHNT, CDR2 YYREEE (reference sequence). CDR3 length: 12 amino acids. Trimming took 5 bases from V and 3 from J, leaving 6 bases between them. DNA of the CDR3: TGTGCCAGCAGTCAGGACTACAATGAGCAGTTCTTC. Translation: CASSQDYNEQFF. Filled out from reference TRBV5-4 and TRBJ2-1, the complete variable domain reads ETGVTQSPTHLIKTRGQQVTLRCSSQSGHNTVSWYQQALGQGPQFIFQYYREEENGRGNFPPRFSGLQFPNYSSELNVNALELDDSALYLCASSQDYNEQFFGPGTRLTVL.

This clone occurred once. The gene calls are TRBV7-2 and TRBJ2-7, with 7 positions matching TRBD2. The CDR3 has 16 residues. Trimming cost V 5 bases and J 2 bases; bases outside gene matches: 12. The germline CDR1 and CDR2 sequences are SGHTA and FQGNSA. The CDR3 DNA follows: TGTGCCAGCAGCACCCCTGCCACGGGGGGTACCTACGAGCAGTACTTC. This encodes CASSTPATGGTYEQYF.

The gene calls are TRBV10-2 and TRBJ2-4; 7 bases are a match to TRBD2. This CDR3 has 14 amino acids. Germline values: CDR1 WSHSY, CDR2 SAAADI. After removal of 9 bases from V and 5 bases from J, the junction contained 10 bases not matched to a gene. CDR3 bases: TGCGCCAGGCTACTAGCGAGAGGCGAAAACATTCAGTACTTC. Amino acids: CARLLARGENIQYF.

This chain connects TRBV6-1 to TRBJ1-4; D possibly corresponds to TRBD1 (6 bases). Per germline, CDR1 MNHNS and CDR2 SASEGT. V was clipped by 6 bases and J by 7 bases, with 18 bases between them. The CDR3 sequence is 15 residues long. The DNA of the CDR3 is TGTGCCAGCAGCTCCAGGCGGGGGCCGGGTGAAAAACTGTTTTTT. It is translated as CASSSRRGPGEKLFF.

The CDR3 loop is CASLLISSGGGETQYF. DNA for the CDR3: TGTGCCAGCCTACTCATTAGCAGCGGGGGAGGAGAGACCCAGTACTTC. The chain uses TRBV7-9 and TRBJ2-5; 8 bases align to TRBD2. V shed 8 bases and J 4 bases; nucleotides not matched to a gene: 15. Germline CDR1 and CDR2: SEHNR and FQNEAQ (reference sequence). The CDR3 runs 16 residues.

This clone came up once. The CDR3 bases are TGTGCCAGCAGGGGAAGTGAAGCTTTCTTT. Its protein product is CASRGSEAFF. This chain joins TRBV7-9 and TRBJ1-1, with D unclear. Germline V gene data show CDR1 as SEHNR and CDR2 as FQNEAQ (reference sequence). Trimming pared 6 bases from V and 7 bases from J, leaving 6 bases between. This CDR3 spans 10 amino acids.

The rearrangement uses TRBV10-2 and TRBJ2-7; 7 bases fit TRBD2. J was trimmed by 0 bases and V by 5 bases; bases with no gene match: 7. The CDR3 is made up of 15 amino acids. Germline V gene sequence: CDR1 WSHSY, CDR2 SAAADI. The CDR3 coding sequence is TGCGCCAGCAGTCGCCGGGACTACTCCTCCTACGAGCAGTACTTC. Amino acid sequence: CASSRRDYSSYEQYF.

The CDR3 DNA follows: TGTGCCAGCAGCTTCGGGGGAGTTGGCCCCTACAATGAGCAGTTCTTC. Its translation is CASSFGGVGPYNEQFF. The chain joins TRBV7-6 to TRBJ2-1; TRBD2 might be the D (6 bases). Germline V gene data show CDR1 as SGHVS and CDR2 as FNYEAQ. This CDR3 region has 16 residues. V was trimmed by 3 bases and J by 2 bases, leaving 14 bases between them.

The rearrangement links TRBV11-2 to TRBJ2-5; D perhaps matches TRBD2 (6 bases). CDR3 length equals 14 residues. From germline, CDR1 is SGHAT and CDR2 FQNNGV. The germline V and J ends were trimmed by 1 base and 3 bases, with 9 bases remaining between them. The CDR3, as DNA: TGTGCCAGCAGCTTAGTGGGGGGAAAAGAGACCCAGTACTTC. Encoded protein: CASSLVGGKETQYF.

The rearrangement links TRBV4-1 to TRBJ1-1; TRBD1 is a possible D gene (6 bases). The V end was cut by 1 base, the J end by 5 bases, with 20 bases between. Germline V gene sequence: CDR1 MGHRA, CDR2 YSYEKL. There are 17 residues in the CDR3. The CDR3, as DNA: TGCGCCAGCAGCCAAGTAGGGGGGGCTCGGTGGGATACTGAAGCTTTCTTT. Residues: CASSQVGGARWDTEAFF.